The TCR beta chain under discussion was sequenced for a study of blood T cell repertoires in COVID-19. About the study: COVID-19 samples, acute and convalescent, were from the United States, Italy and Spain.

Under the authors' procedure: Reference gene primer amplification gave nucleated cell count estimates. Data came from immunoSEQ multiplex PCR; TCRdb stores just in-frame clones and leaves some out. That table gives V, J and clone size, and the DNA gave D and trimming. The repertoire includes 140,000 to 150,000 clones, less than 90% of them detected once, and 5.8% sits in the top ten. This CDR3 is built from 14 residues. Trimming took off 4 bases at V and 0 bases at J, with 9 bases between the two ends. The germline gives CDR1 MNHEY, CDR2 SMNVEV (reference sequence). This clone was counted a few times. Within the 2 weeks before study entry, each person in the exposed group met a COVID-19 case.

This TCR was recovered from a woman between 45 and 60 years old who had been exposed to COVID-19. The genes are TRBV27 and TRBJ2-5; D is possibly TRBD1 (6 bases). The sequenced material came from PBMCs or T cells enriched from blood (not recorded which). The CDR3: CASSYTGNQETQYF. Here the CDR3 DNA reads TGTGCCAGCAGTTATACAGGGAACCAAGAGACCCAGTACTTC.